One and the same sample provided the 22 T cell receptor beta chains below, sequenced in a study of T cells expressing NK-cell markers. For each CDR3 protein, TCRdb gives one entry from its re-call of the 5' RACE reads, without DNA. This sample's clone table lists about 150,000 distinct CDR3 sequences. The specimen sequenced was blood T cells: a sorted CD56 or NKG2C T cell subset, CD4+ or CD8+ T cells, or bulk PBMC T cells (not recorded which). Source of these receptors: a man aged 18 to 30 in good health.

This chain joins TRBV29-1 and TRBJ2-2; TCRdb reports TRBD2, a call that lacks DNA to check it against. The CDR3 is 16 residues long. Germline-derived CDR1 and CDR2 are SQVTM and ANQGSEA. The CDR3 sequence is CSVDPGASGGTGELFF.

V is TRBV19 and J is TRBJ2-2; no DNA is available, so the TRBD1 call from TCRdb remains unchecked. The CDR3 has 15 amino acids. The V gene's germline CDR1 is LNHDA and CDR2 SQIVND (reference sequence). The CDR3 reads CASSPGTGNTGELFF.

The CDR3 is CSVITAPHSNQPQHF. This chain uses TRBV29-1 with TRBJ1-5. The V gene's germline CDR1 is SQVTM and CDR2 ANQGSEA. The CDR3 sequence is 15 residues long.

The rearrangement joins TRBV7-9 to TRBJ2-1; with no DNA, the TCRdb D assignment of TRBD1 cannot be verified. The CDR3 contains 20 residues. From germline, CDR1 is SEHNR and CDR2 FQNEAQ (reference sequence). The CDR3 sequence: CASSILTARRRKGNYNEQFF.

The rearrangement joins TRBV5-8 to TRBJ2-2; as DNA is missing, the TRBD1 call by TCRdb cannot be tested. CDR1 and CDR2 from the germline V gene are SGHTS and YDEGEE. The CDR3 is 16 amino acids. The CDR3 is CASSLSLGRNTGELFF.

The CDR3 sequence: CSAREQTGYTDTQYF. J is TRBJ2-3 and V is TRBV20-1. The germline V gene encodes CDR1 DFQATT and CDR2 SNEGSKA (reference sequence). The CDR3 is 15 amino acids.

The chain uses TRBV6-2 or TRBV6-3 and TRBJ2-7; without DNA, the TCRdb call of TRBD2 cannot be checked. The length of the CDR3 is 15 residues. The germline V gene encodes CDR1 MNHEY and CDR2 SVGEGT. The CDR3 sequence: CAADGAASGRYEQYF.

The J gene is TRBJ1-2, the V gene TRBV21-1; the D gene TCRdb calls, TRBD1, cannot be checked with no DNA. TRBV21-1 is a pseudogene. This CDR3 has 12 residues. The CDR3 is CASRTGRHGYTF.

The rearrangement uses TRBV28 and TRBJ2-7. This CDR3 contains 12 residues. The V gene's germline CDR1 is MDHEN and CDR2 SYDVKM. CDR3 loop: CASNTPAYEQYF.

The V gene is TRBV6-1, the J gene TRBJ2-2. This CDR3 is built from 16 residues. Germline CDR1 is MNHNS and CDR2 is SASEGT. This CDR3 is CASSHFGGANTGELFF.

The chain employs TRBV9 and TRBJ1-5; as DNA is missing, the TRBD1 call by TCRdb cannot be tested. The CDR3 has 15 amino acids. Germline V gene lookup returns CDR1 SGDLS and CDR2 YYNGEE. CDR3 sequence reads: CASSVDGASNQPQHF.

The CDR3 sequence: CASSAEETQYF. The chain employs TRBV19 and TRBJ2-5. The CDR3 consists of 11 residues. The germline gives CDR1 LNHDA, CDR2 SQIVND (reference sequence).

The V gene is TRBV7-8, the J gene TRBJ2-1; TCRdb's D call, TRBD2, is unchecked because there is no DNA. The CDR3 is 19 amino acids. Germline assignment: CDR1 SGHVS and CDR2 FQNEAQ. The CDR3 is CASSPPGTSGRARYNEQFF.

This chain connects TRBV15 to TRBJ1-1. Germline V gives CDR1 LNHNV, CDR2 YYDKDF (reference sequence). The CDR3 runs to 11 residues. The CDR3 sequence: CATSRGAEAFF.

The chain joins TRBV11-2 to TRBJ2-3; TCRdb's D call, TRBD2, is unchecked because there is no DNA. From germline, CDR1 is SGHAT and CDR2 FQNNGV. The length of the CDR3 is 13 residues. The chain's CDR3 is CATASGLTDTQYF.

The chain carries TRBV29-1 and TRBJ2-2; with no DNA, the TCRdb D assignment of TRBD1 cannot be verified. Germline V CDR1 and CDR2: SQVTM, ANQGSEA. The CDR3 runs to 14 residues. CDR3 sequence reads: CSVDRTGNTGELFF.

The CDR3 spells CASGQENNSPLHF. The chain has TRBV30 and TRBJ1-6; no DNA is available, so the TRBD1 call from TCRdb remains unchecked. The CDR3 is made up of 13 amino acids. Germline V gene sequence: CDR1 GTSNPN, CDR2 SVGIG (reference sequence).

The V call is TRBV20-1, the J call TRBJ2-1; TCRdb outputs TRBD2, but without DNA this stays unchecked. The germline CDR1 and CDR2 sequences are DFQATT and SNEGSKA (reference sequence). The CDR3 has 14 amino acids. The chain's CDR3 is CSGAGLAAYNEQFF.

This sequence joins TRBV2 and TRBJ2-3; the TCRdb call, TRBD1, lacks DNA for checking. Germline loops: CDR1 SNHLY, CDR2 FYNNEI. The CDR3 contains 14 residues. The chain's CDR3 is CASKETGSTDTQYF.

The rearrangement uses TRBV27 and TRBJ1-1; TCRdb's D call, TRBD1, is unchecked because there is no DNA. Germline lookup yields CDR1 MNHEY and CDR2 SMNVEV (reference sequence). The CDR3 has 14 amino acids. The CDR3 reads CASSGTGRVAEAFF.

This chain links TRBV15 with TRBJ1-2; the TRBD1 assignment by TCRdb is unverifiable without DNA. The CDR3 totals 15 residues. The germline V gene encodes CDR1 LNHNV and CDR2 YYDKDF (reference sequence). CDR3 sequence: CATSRPGTGEPGYTF.

The chain carries TRBV7-2 and TRBJ2-5; lacking DNA, the TRBD2 call made by TCRdb goes unchecked. This CDR3 has 16 amino acids. Germline V gene sequence: CDR1 SGHTA, CDR2 FQGNSA. CDR3 sequence: CASSPGLAGVQQTQYF.